The T cell receptor (beta chain) described here comes from a study of cytomegalovirus exposure and HLA in healthy donors. Of note for this clone: Antigen unknown.

PCR primers comprised 60 Vbeta and 13 Jbeta primers. Profiling relied on immunoSEQ multiplex PCR, and the TCRdb table lists in-frame clones only, not all of them. The sample has 150,000 or so clones, over 60% seen once. Study observations and caveats: An analysis that was carried out later associated approximately 17,000 TCR beta sequences with HLA alleles at 0.05 false discovery rate.

This clonotype was sampled from a male donor in good health and CMV-seronegative. Sample: PBMCs.

CDR3 nucleotides: TGCAGCGTTTTGACAGGGGAAGGTGGCTACACCTTC. Translation: CSVLTGEGGYTF. The chain has TRBV29-1 and TRBJ1-2, with TRBD1 matching 8 bases. This CDR3 has 12 amino acids. Germline CDR1 and CDR2: SQVTM and ANQGSEA. The V segment lost 5 bases and the J segment 7 bases; nucleotides outside the gene matches: 6.